What follows are 21 T cell receptor beta chains derived from one specimen sequenced in a study of Ad26.COV2.S vaccination and SARS-CoV-2 variants. As to treatment: some 20 received Ad26.COV2.S at low or high dose, single or two shots; 5 received placebo; per-sample allocation not given. Samples analyzed were those drawn on day 63 after the first vaccine or placebo injection. Here immunoSEQ multiplex PCR was the method, and the copy in TCRdb shows in-frame clones only, minus some. The table shows hundreds of thousands of clones, with around 89% occurring only once. The sample here was peripheral blood, taken in a trial of Ad26.COV2.S vaccine versus placebo. The receptors stem from a person between 18 and 65 years old who received the Ad26.COV2.S COVID-19 vaccine or a placebo.

This clone occurred a few times. J is TRBJ2-7 and V is TRBV4-2; TRBD2 matches at 7 bases. Germline CDR1 and CDR2: LGHNA and YNFKEQ. V trimming: 3 bases; J trimming: 1 base; junction bases outside the gene matches: 6. The CDR3 covers 15 residues. CDR3 DNA sequence: TGTGCCAGCAGCCATGAGCGGGATCTGTCCTACGAGCAGTACTTC. This gives the protein CASSHERDLSYEQYF.

The CDR3 nucleotides are TGCGCCAGCAGCCAAGACTATTACACAGATACGCAGTATTTT. It codes for CASSQDYYTDTQYF. The rearrangement joins TRBV4-3 to TRBJ2-3; no firm D call. Trimming removed 0 bases from V and 2 bases from J, with 6 bases in between. The CDR3 sequence is 14 residues long. The germline V gene encodes CDR1 LGHNA and CDR2 YSLEER.

The gene calls are TRBV6-6 and TRBJ1-1; D unclear. The CDR3 runs 16 residues. V was cut by 1 base and J by 1 base, with 13 bases left in between. Germline V CDR1 and CDR2: MNHNY, SVGAGI (reference sequence). Here the CDR3 DNA reads TGTGCCAGCAGTTACTTTAATTACAGTAAGAACACTGAAGCTTTCTTT. Residues: CASSYFNYSKNTEAFF.

The chain uses TRBV6-6 and TRBJ1-1; D is possibly TRBD1 (5 bases). V was pared by 2 bases and J by 5 bases, with 12 bases between. The CDR3 contains 14 residues. Germline V gene data show CDR1 as MNHNY and CDR2 as SVGAGI (reference sequence). The CDR3 protein is CASSYARGETEAFF. The CDR3 nucleotides are TGTGCCAGCAGTTACGCCCGGGGGGAGACTGAAGCTTTCTTT.

The J gene is TRBJ2-7, the V gene TRBV10-1; 11 bases are shared with TRBD2. V gave up 0 bases and J gave up 3 bases; unmatched junction bases: 7. In germline, CDR1 is WNHNN, CDR2 SYGVQD (reference sequence). The CDR3 has 17 amino acids. DNA of the CDR3: TGCGCCAGCAGTGAGTCGGATCTCACTAGCGGGGGCTACGAGCAGTACTTC. Translated: CASSESDLTSGGYEQYF.

This clone was picked up a small number of times. This chain links TRBV27 with TRBJ1-2, with D unclear. CDR1 MNHEY and CDR2 SMNVEV come from the germline V gene (reference sequence). The CDR3 totals 13 residues. V was cut by 8 bases and J by 2 bases, with 12 bases left in between. CDR3 sequence: CASSLGRNYGYTF. The CDR3 nucleotides are TGTGCCAGCTCCCTAGGAAGAAACTATGGCTACACCTTC.

This chain uses TRBV28 with TRBJ2-7, with TRBD2 identical over 15 bases. CDR1 is MDHEN and CDR2 is SYDVKM in the germline V gene. The CDR3 length is 19 residues. The trim removed 2 bases at V and 4 bases at J, leaving 12 bases unmatched. CDR3 in amino acids: CASSLTGLAGGSSQYEQYF. CDR3 DNA: TGTGCCAGCAGTTTAACAGGACTAGCGGGAGGGTCCTCTCAATACGAGCAGTACTTC.

The V gene is TRBV25-1, the J gene TRBJ1-1, with 10 bases lining up with TRBD1. V lost 8 bases, J lost 1 base, and 7 bases stayed unmatched. This CDR3 is 15 amino acids long. The germline CDR1 and CDR2 sequences are MGHDK and SYGVNS. In DNA form, the CDR3 reads TGTGCCAGCGGAGAGAGACAGGGGGCGAACACTGAAGCTTTCTTT. Its translation: CASGERQGANTEAFF.

This clone was counted between two and nine times. V is TRBV28 and J is TRBJ1-2; 10 bases are shared with TRBD1. The germline V gene has CDR1 MDHEN and CDR2 SYDVKM. V shed 1 base and J 7 bases; nucleotides not matched to a gene: 9. The length of the CDR3 is 16 residues. The CDR3 coding sequence is TGTGCCAGCAGTTTATTTTGGTCGGGACAGGGGCCTGGCTACACCTTC. Amino acids: CASSLFWSGQGPGYTF.

V is TRBV19 and J is TRBJ2-2, with D tentatively TRBD1 (6 bases). Per germline, CDR1 LNHDA and CDR2 SQIVND (reference sequence). The CDR3 is made up of 15 amino acids. V lost 3 bases and J 1 base, leaving 9 bases between the germline ends. CDR3 nucleotide sequence: TGTGCCAGTAGTATCGCAGGGGTGAACACCGGGGAGCTGTTTTTT. Protein product: CASSIAGVNTGELFF. The variable domain in full, completed from reference TRBV19 and TRBJ2-2, reads DGGITQSPKYLFRKEGQNVTLSCEQNLNHDAMYWYRQDPGQGLRLIYYSQIVNDFQKGDIAEGYSVSREKKESFPLTVTSAQKNPTAFYLCASSIAGVNTGELFFGEGSRLTVL.

V and J are TRBV19 and TRBJ2-5; 9 bases are a match to TRBD1. CDR1 LNHDA and CDR2 SQIVND come from the germline V gene (reference sequence). Trimming cost V 2 bases and J 5 bases; bases outside gene matches: 15. The CDR3 contains 18 residues. CDR3 DNA sequence: TGTGCCAGTAGTATAAAGACGGTCGCTGGGACAGGGTTTGAGACCCAGTACTTC. Translated, it gives CASSIKTVAGTGFETQYF.

The gene calls are TRBV27 and TRBJ1-3; possible D gene TRBD1, 5 bases. The CDR3 spans 14 residues. The germline V gene encodes CDR1 MNHEY and CDR2 SMNVEV (reference sequence). With 4 bases removed from V and 4 bases from J, the gap between germline ends came to 11 bases. The CDR3 region is CASSSRGSGNTIYF. The CDR3 DNA sequence: TGTGCCAGCAGTTCGAGGGGATCGGGAAACACCATATATTTT.

This clone has a single count. The gene calls are TRBV5-4 and TRBJ1-3; possible D gene TRBD1, 5 bases. V lost 4 bases, J lost 2 bases, and 10 bases lay in between. This CDR3 has 14 amino acids. Germline lookup yields CDR1 SGHNT and CDR2 YYREEE (reference sequence). DNA for the CDR3: TGTGCCAGCAGCCCCGGGGGGGCTGGAAACACCATATATTTT. Protein: CASSPGGAGNTIYF.

The chain couples TRBV4-1 to TRBJ1-2, with D possibly TRBD1 on 6 matching bases. This CDR3 comprises 14 residues. CDR1 MGHRA and CDR2 YSYEKL come from the germline V gene. V lost 4 bases to trimming and J lost 3 bases, with 12 bases between them. The CDR3: CASSLIQGDYGYTF. The CDR3 DNA reads TGCGCCAGCAGCCTCATACAGGGCGACTATGGCTACACCTTC.

The gene calls are TRBV4-3 and TRBJ1-2; unclear D gene. There are 15 residues in the CDR3. Trimming cost V 4 bases and J 2 bases, with 14 bases left between them. Germline CDR1 LGHNA, CDR2 YSLEER. This chain's CDR3 is CASSPGLWWNYGYTF. CDR3 coding DNA: TGCGCCAGCAGCCCTGGACTTTGGTGGAACTATGGCTACACCTTC.

The V call is TRBV28, the J call TRBJ2-4, with unresolved D. The germline V gene has CDR1 MDHEN and CDR2 SYDVKM. Trimming took off 2 bases at V and 2 bases at J, with 4 bases between the two ends. CDR3 length: 13 residues. The CDR3 here is CASSLGSKNIQYF. As DNA, the CDR3 is TGTGCCAGCAGTTTAGGGTCCAAAAACATTCAGTACTTC.

The rearrangement joins TRBV9 to TRBJ1-1; D is unresolved. The V gene's germline CDR1 is SGDLS and CDR2 YYNGEE. The length of the CDR3 is 13 residues. V was trimmed by 4 bases and J by 1 base, leaving 8 bases between them. The CDR3 is CASSKTANTEAFF. DNA for the CDR3: TGTGCCAGCAGCAAAACAGCGAACACTGAAGCTTTCTTT.

This sequence joins TRBV6-2 or TRBV6-3 and TRBJ1-6; D ambiguous. In germline, CDR1 is MNHEY, CDR2 SVGEGT. The CDR3 spans 14 residues. The ends were cut back, 7 bases at V and 7 bases at J, with 14 bases in the middle. The CDR3 region is CASNPMGLNSPLHF. The CDR3 nucleotides are TGTGCCAGCAACCCAATGGGGTTGAATTCACCCCTCCACTTT.

The chain links TRBV11-2 to TRBJ1-6, with 7 positions matching TRBD1. Germline CDR1 reads SGHAT; CDR2 reads FQNNGV. The ends lost 1 base at V and 7 bases at J; junction bases unmatched: 4. The CDR3 spans 15 residues. CDR3 sequence reads: CASSLVARGNSPLHF. CDR3 nucleotide sequence: TGTGCCAGCAGCTTAGTTGCCAGGGGGAATTCACCCCTCCACTTT.

V and J are TRBV7-9 and TRBJ2-2; 9 bases are shared with TRBD1. The V gene's germline CDR1 is SEHNR and CDR2 FQNEAQ (reference sequence). This CDR3 comprises 18 residues. The ends lost 2 bases at V and 0 bases at J; junction bases unmatched: 7. As DNA, the CDR3 is TGTGCCAGCAGCTTACGCCGCCGACAGGGGGCGAACACCGGGGAGCTGTTTTTT. Its protein is CASSLRRRQGANTGELFF. Looking up the rest from reference TRBV7-9 and TRBJ2-2 gives the full variable domain: DTGVSQNPRHKITKRGQNVTFRCDPISEHNRLYWYRQTLGQGPEFLTYFQNEAQLEKSRLLSDRFSAERPKGSFSTLEIQRTEQGDSAMYLCASSLRRRQGANTGELFFGEGSRLTVL.

V and J are TRBV5-1 and TRBJ2-1; D is perhaps TRBD1 or TRBD2 (5 bases each). Germline CDR1 reads SGHRS; CDR2 reads YFSETQ. V lost 1 base, J lost 4 bases, and 12 bases lay in between. The CDR3 sequence is 15 residues long. CDR3 amino acids: CASSLTSWGYNEQFF. CDR3 bases: TGCGCCAGCAGCTTGACTAGTTGGGGGTACAATGAGCAGTTCTTC.